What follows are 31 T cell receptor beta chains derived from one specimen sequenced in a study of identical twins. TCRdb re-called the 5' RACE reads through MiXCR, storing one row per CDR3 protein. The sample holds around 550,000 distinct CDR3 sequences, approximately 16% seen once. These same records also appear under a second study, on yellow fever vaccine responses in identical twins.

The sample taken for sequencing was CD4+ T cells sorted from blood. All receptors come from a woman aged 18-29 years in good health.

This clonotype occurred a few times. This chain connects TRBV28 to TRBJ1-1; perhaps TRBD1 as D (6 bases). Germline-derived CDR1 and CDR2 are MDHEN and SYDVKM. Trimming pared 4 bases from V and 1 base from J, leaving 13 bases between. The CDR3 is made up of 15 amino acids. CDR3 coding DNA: TGTGCCAGCAGTTCGTACGGGACAACGAACACTGAAGCTTTCTTT. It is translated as CASSSYGTTNTEAFF.

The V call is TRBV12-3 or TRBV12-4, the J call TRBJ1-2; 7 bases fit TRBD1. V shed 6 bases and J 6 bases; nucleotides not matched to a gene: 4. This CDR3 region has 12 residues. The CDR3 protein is CASRNGQDGYTF. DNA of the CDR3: TGTGCCAGCAGGAATGGACAGGATGGCTACACCTTC.

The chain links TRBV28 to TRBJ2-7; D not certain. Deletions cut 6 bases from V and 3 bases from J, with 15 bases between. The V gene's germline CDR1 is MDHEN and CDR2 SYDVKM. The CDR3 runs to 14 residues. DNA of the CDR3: TGTGCCAGCAGCCCAGTCAGCACTGGCTACGAGCAGTACGTC. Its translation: CASSPVSTGYEQYV.

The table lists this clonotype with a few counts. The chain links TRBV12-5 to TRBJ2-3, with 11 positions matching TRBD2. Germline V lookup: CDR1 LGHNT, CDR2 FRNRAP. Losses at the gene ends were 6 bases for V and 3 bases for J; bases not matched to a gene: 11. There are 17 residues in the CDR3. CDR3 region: CASGDRLAGGTTDTQYF. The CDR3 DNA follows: TGTGCTAGTGGGGACCGTCTAGCGGGAGGAACGACAGATACGCAGTATTTT.

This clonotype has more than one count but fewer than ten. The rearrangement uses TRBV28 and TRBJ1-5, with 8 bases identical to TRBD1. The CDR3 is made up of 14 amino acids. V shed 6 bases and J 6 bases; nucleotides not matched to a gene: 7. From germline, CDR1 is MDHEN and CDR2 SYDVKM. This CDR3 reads CASSVGQGTQPQHF. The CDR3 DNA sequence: TGTGCCAGCAGCGTAGGACAGGGCACTCAGCCCCAGCATTTT.

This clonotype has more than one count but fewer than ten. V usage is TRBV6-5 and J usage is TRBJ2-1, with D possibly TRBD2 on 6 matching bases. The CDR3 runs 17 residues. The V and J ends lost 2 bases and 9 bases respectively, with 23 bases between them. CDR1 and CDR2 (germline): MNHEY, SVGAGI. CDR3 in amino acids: CASSYRGPAREKTEQFF. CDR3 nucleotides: TGTGCCAGCAGTTACCGAGGACCAGCCCGGGAGAAAACTGAGCAGTTCTTC.

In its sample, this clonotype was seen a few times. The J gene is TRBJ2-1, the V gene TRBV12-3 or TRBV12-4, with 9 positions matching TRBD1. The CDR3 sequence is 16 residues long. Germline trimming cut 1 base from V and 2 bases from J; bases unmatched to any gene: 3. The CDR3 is CASSLVGTGTYNEQFF. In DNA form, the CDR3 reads TGTGCCAGCAGTTTAGTAGGGACAGGGACCTACAATGAGCAGTTCTTC.

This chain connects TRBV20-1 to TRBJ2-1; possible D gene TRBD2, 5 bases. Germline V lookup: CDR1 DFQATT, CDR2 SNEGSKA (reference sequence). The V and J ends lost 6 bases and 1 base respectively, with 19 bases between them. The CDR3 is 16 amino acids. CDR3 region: CSARGSPRGSYNEQFF. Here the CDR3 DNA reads TGCAGTGCCCGAGGGTCTCCTAGAGGGTCCTACAATGAGCAGTTCTTC.

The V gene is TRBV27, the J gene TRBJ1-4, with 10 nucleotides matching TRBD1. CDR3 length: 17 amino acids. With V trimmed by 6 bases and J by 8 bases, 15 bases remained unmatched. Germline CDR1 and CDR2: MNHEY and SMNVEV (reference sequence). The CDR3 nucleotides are TGTGCCAGCAGCCTTTCCTCCACCGGGACAGGGGCCGAAAAACTGTTTTTT. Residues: CASSLSSTGTGAEKLFF.

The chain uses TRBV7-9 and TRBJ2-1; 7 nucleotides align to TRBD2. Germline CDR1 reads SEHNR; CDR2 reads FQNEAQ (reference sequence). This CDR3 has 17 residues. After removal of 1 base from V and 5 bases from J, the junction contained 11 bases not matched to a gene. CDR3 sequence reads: CASSLGGGSGVHNEQFF. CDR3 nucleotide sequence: TGTGCCAGCAGCTTAGGTGGCGGGAGCGGAGTCCACAATGAGCAGTTCTTC.

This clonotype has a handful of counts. CDR3 in DNA: TGTGCCAGCAGCCCCGGGGGGGGTAATGAAAAACTGTTTTTT. Its protein product is CASSPGGGNEKLFF. The rearrangement links TRBV7-9 to TRBJ1-4, with D possibly matching TRBD1 (5 bases). CDR1 is SEHNR, CDR2 FQNEAQ, per germline (reference sequence). This CDR3 spans 14 amino acids. The V end was cut by 5 bases, the J end by 4 bases, with 11 bases between.

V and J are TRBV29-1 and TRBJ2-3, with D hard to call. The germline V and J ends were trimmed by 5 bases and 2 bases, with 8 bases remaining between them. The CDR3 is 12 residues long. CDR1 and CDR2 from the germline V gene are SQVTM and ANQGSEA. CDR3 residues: CSVFFYTDTQYF. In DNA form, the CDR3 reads TGCAGCGTTTTTTTTTACACAGATACGCAGTATTTT.

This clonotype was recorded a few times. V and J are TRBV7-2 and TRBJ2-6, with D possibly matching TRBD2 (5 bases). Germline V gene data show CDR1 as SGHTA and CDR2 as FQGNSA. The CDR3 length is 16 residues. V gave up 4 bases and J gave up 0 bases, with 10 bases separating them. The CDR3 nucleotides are TGTGCCAGCAGCTCAGAAGGGAGCTCTGGGGCCAACGTCCTGACTTTC. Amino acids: CASSSEGSSGANVLTF.

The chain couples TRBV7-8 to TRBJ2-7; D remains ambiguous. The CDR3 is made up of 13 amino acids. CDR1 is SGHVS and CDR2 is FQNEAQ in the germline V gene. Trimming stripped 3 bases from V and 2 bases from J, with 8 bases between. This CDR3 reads CASSFRFTYEQYF. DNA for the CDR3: TGTGCCAGCAGCTTTCGGTTTACCTACGAGCAGTACTTC.

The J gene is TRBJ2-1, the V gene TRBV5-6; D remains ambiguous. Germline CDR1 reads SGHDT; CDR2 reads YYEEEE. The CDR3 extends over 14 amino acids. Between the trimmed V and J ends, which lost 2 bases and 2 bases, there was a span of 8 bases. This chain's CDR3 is CASSFGFTYNEQFF. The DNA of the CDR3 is TGTGCCAGCAGCTTTGGGTTCACCTACAATGAGCAGTTCTTC.

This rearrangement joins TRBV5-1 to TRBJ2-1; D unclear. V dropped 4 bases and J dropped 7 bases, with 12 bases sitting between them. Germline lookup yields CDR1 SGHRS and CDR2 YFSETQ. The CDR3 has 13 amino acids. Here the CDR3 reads CASSPSTGNEQFF. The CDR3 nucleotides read TGCGCCAGCAGCCCCTCGACCGGGAATGAGCAGTTCTTC.

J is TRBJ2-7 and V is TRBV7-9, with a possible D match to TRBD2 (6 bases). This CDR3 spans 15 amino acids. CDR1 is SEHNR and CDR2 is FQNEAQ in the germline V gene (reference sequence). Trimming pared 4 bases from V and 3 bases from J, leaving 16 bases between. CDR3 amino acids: CASSSTSRDGYEQYF. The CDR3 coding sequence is TGTGCCAGCAGCTCTACTAGCCGGGACGGCTACGAGCAGTACTTC. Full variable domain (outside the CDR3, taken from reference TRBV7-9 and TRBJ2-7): DTGVSQNPRHKITKRGQNVTFRCDPISEHNRLYWYRQTLGQGPEFLTYFQNEAQLEKSRLLSDRFSAERPKGSFSTLEIQRTEQGDSAMYLCASSSTSRDGYEQYFGPGTRLTVT.

CDR3 region: CSATPEKGSSTDTQYF. DNA for the CDR3: TGCAGTGCTACCCCGGAAAAGGGATCTAGCACAGATACGCAGTATTTT. The chain combines TRBV20-1 with TRBJ2-3; D gene ambiguous. The V and J ends lost 4 bases and 0 bases respectively, with 17 bases between them. From germline, CDR1 is DFQATT and CDR2 SNEGSKA (reference sequence). The CDR3 is 16 residues long.

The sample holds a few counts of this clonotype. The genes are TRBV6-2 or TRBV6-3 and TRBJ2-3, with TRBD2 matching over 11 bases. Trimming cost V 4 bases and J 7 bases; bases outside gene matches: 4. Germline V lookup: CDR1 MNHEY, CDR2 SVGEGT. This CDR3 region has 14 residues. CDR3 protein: CASSSRLAGNTQYF. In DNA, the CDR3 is TGTGCCAGCAGTTCCCGACTAGCGGGGAATACGCAGTATTTT.

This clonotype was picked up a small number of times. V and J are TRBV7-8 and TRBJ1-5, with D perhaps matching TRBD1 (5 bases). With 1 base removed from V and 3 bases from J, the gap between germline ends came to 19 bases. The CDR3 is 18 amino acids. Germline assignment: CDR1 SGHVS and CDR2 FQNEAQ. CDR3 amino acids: CASSLGWLGDLPNQPQHF. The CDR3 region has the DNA TGTGCCAGCAGCTTAGGTTGGTTGGGGGACCTCCCCAATCAGCCCCAGCATTTT.

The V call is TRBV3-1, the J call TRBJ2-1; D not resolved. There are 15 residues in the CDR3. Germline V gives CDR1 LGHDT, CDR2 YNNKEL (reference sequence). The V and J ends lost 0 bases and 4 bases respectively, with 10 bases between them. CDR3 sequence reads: CASSQDRLSYNEQFF. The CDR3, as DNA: TGTGCCAGCAGCCAAGATCGGCTGTCGTACAATGAGCAGTTCTTC.

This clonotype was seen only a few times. The CDR3: CASTKINYGYTF. DNA for the CDR3: TGTGCCAGCACCAAGATCAACTATGGCTACACCTTC. V and J are TRBV12-3 or TRBV12-4 and TRBJ1-2; D is uncertain. Trimming removed 7 bases from V and 2 bases from J, with 8 bases in between. There are 12 residues in the CDR3.

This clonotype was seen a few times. The CDR3 DNA sequence: TGTGCCAGCAGTTTTGGGTCCTATAATTCACCCCTCCACTTT. Translation gives CASSFGSYNSPLHF. V usage is TRBV27 and J usage is TRBJ1-6; D is ambiguous. The CDR3 loop spans 14 amino acids. Germline V gives CDR1 MNHEY, CDR2 SMNVEV (reference sequence). V was trimmed by 3 bases and J by 1 base, leaving 4 bases between them.

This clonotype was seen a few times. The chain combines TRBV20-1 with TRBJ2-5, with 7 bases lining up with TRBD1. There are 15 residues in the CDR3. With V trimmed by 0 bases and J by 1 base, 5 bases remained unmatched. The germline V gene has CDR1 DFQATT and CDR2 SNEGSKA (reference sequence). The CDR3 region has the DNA TGCAGTGCTAGAGACGGGACAGTCCGCCAAGAGACCCAGTACTTC. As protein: CSARDGTVRQETQYF.

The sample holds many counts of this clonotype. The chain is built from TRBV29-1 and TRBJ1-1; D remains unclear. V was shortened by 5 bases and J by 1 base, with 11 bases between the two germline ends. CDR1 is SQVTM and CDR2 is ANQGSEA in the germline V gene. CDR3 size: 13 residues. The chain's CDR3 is CSVTGVGNTEAFF. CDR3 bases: TGCAGCGTTACTGGGGTCGGGAACACTGAAGCTTTCTTT. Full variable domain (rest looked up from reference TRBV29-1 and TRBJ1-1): SAVISQKPSRDICQRGTSLTIQCQVDSQVTMMFWYRQQPGQSLTLIATANQGSEATYESGFVIDKFPISRPNLTFSTLTVSNMSPEDSSIYLCSVTGVGNTEAFFGQGTRLTVV.

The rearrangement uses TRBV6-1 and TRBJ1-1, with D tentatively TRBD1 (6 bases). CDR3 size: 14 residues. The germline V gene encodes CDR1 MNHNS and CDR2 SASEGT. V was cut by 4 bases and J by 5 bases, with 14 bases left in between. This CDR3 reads CASSVGAATTEAFF. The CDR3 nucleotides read TGTGCCAGCAGTGTGGGGGCCGCTACTACTGAAGCTTTCTTT.

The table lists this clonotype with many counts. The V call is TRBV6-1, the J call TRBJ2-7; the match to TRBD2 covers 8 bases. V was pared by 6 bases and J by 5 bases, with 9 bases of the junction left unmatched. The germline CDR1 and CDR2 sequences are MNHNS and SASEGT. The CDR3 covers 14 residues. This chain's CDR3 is CASRNGGARNEQYF. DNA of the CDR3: TGTGCCAGCAGAAACGGGGGGGCGCGAAACGAGCAGTACTTC.

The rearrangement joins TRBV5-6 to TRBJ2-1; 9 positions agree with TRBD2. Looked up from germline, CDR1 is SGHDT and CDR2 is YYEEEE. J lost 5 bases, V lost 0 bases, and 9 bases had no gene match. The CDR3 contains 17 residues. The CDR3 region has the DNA TGTGCCAGCAGCTTGGTTGCGGGGGGGACGCTTGACAATGAGCAGTTCTTC. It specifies CASSLVAGGTLDNEQFF. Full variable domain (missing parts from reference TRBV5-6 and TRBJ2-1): DAGVTQSPTHLIKTRGQQVTLRCSPKSGHDTVSWYQQALGQGPQFIFQYYEEEERQRGNFPDRFSGHQFPNYSSELNVNALLLGDSALYLCASSLVAGGTLDNEQFFGPGTRLTVL.

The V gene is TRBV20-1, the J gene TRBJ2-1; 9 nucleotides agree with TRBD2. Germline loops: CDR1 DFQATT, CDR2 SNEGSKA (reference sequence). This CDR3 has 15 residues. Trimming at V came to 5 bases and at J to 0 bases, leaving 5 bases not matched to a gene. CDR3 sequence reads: CSAPSGGSSYNEQFF. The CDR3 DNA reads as TGCAGTGCTCCAAGCGGGGGGAGCTCCTACAATGAGCAGTTCTTC.

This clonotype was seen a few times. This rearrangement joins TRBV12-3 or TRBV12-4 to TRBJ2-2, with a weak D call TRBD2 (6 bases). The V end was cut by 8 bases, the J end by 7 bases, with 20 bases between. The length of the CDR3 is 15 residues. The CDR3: CASYGAGRLSGELFF. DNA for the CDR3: TGTGCCAGCTATGGGGCGGGGAGGCTGAGCGGGGAGCTGTTTTTT.

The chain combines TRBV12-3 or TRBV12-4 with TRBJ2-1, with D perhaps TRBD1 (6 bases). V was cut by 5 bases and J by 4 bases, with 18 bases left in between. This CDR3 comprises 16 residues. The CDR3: CASSAASGTLYNEQFF. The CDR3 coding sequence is TGTGCCAGCAGTGCCGCATCCGGGACACTTTACAATGAGCAGTTCTTC.